The clone carrying this T cell receptor beta chain was detected many times. Its cognate antigen is unknown. This record belongs to a study of metastatic and nonmetastatic thyroid tumors. Study-level information: Repertoire comparisons spanned blood and tumor or nodule tissue from malignant and benign thyroid patients. Study observations and caveats: TCR beta diversity was reportedly significantly higher in malignant thyroid tumors than benign nodules, in blood and tumor.

Per the authors' pipeline: The study took CDR3 differences across clinicopathological groups and made a distant-metastasis classifier for papillary thyroid cancer from them. TCRdb recomputed clones from the PCR reads via MiXCR. In this record, the V and J calls reflect TCRdb's handling and not the investigators' own analysis. The sample consists of some 30,000 clones, roughly 10% of them appearing once. Germline CDR1 reads MNHNS; CDR2 reads SASEGT. This CDR3 has 15 amino acids. V lost 1 base and J lost 3; bases outside the gene matches: 1. Treatment of any kind had been given to no patient before thyroid surgery.

The sequenced material came from blood. The source of this sequence is a female donor with papillary thyroid cancer or a benign thyroid nodule (not recorded which). Some clones in this sample may be carry-over from other donors' samples. This chain connects TRBV6-1 to TRBJ2-1; TRBD1 matches at 9 bases. In DNA, the CDR3 is TGTGCCAGCAGTGAAGAGACAGGGGGCTACAATGAGCAGTTCTTC. Translating it yields CASSEETGGYNEQFF.